The text below deals with one TCR beta chain. Its antigen is unknown. This CDR3 contains 14 residues. Germline values: CDR1 KGHSH, CDR2 LQKENI. It was CCR7+ PD-1+ TIGIT+ early memory CD8+ T cells with exhausted-like traits that constituted TPEX cells. Duplicate vials of about 140,000 sorted CD8+ T cells per subset supplied the RNA. The data derive from a study of human CD8 memory T cell subsets. Investigators built TCR beta libraries using UMI-labeled 5' RACE. TCRdb reprocessed the 5' RACE reads; each CDR3 protein has one entry and no DNA is given. In total, the table holds about 9,000 distinct CDR3 sequences. Study-wide results and limits: There was only minimal overlap between the repertoires of stem-like memory and precursor exhausted T cells.

The sequenced sample was CD8+ T cells from PBMCs. The chain is built from TRBV18 and TRBJ2-7. The receptor comes from a human donor in good health. CDR3 sequence reads: CASSPAVSSYEQYF.